This TCR beta chain came from a study of vaccination and CD4 T cells after COVID-19. Study-level background: Post-vaccine sampling followed dose two by a median roughly 76 days (range 14 to 241).

At the Johns Hopkins FTIC core, DNA taken from cultured CD4+ T cells was sequenced by way of the Oncomine TCR Beta short-read assay. TCRdb called the PCR reads again in MiXCR, with one record for every CDR3 protein. The table records under 25,000 distinct CDR3 sequences, around 44% of them present only once. This CDR3 comprises 13 residues. Germline CDR1 SEHNR, CDR2 FQNEAQ (reference sequence). Indicated treatment: roughly 11-day PBMC culture with coronavirus spike peptide pools or control peptides (ViraFEST assay). This clonotype was counted between two and nine times. What it binds is not known. One end of the junction is discordant with germline, which a read error may explain.

The receptor was isolated from a human donor who had recovered from COVID-19. The sample was CD4+ T cells from blood, cultured in vitro, taken before SARS-CoV-2 vaccination. The V call is TRBV7-9, the J call TRBJ1-2, with TRBD1 matching 7 bases. The CDR3 region has the DNA TGTGCCAGCAGCTTAGATTCCAGGGGGAGGCCCCACTTC. As protein: CASSLDSRGRPHF.